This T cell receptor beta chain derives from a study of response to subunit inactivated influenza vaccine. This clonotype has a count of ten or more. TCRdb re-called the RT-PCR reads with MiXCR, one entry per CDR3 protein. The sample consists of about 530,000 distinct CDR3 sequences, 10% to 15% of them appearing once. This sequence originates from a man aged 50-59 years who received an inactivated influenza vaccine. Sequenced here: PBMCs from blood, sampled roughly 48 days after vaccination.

CDR3 DNA: TGTGCCATCAATACTCAGGGGCAAAATTCCTACGAGCAGTACTTC. Protein sequence: CAINTQGQNSYEQYF. V and J are TRBV10-3 and TRBJ2-7, with TRBD1 as a possible D gene (6 bases). Germline lookup yields CDR1 ENHRY and CDR2 SYGVKD. Trimming shortened V by 7 bases and J by 1 base, and 17 bases separated the two germline ends. The CDR3 contains 15 residues.